This TCR beta chain comes out of a study of T-cell memory formation after mild COVID-19. Germline lookup yields CDR1 SGHTA and CDR2 FQGNSA. The CDR3 runs to 16 residues. V lost 1 base, J lost 1 base, and 5 bases stayed unmatched. TCRdb independently ran MiXCR on the 5' RACE reads; one entry per CDR3 protein. The profile shows approximately 240,000 distinct CDR3 sequences, about a sixth of them singletons. There are a few counts of this clonotype. The sequence was collected from a man between 18 and 35 years old who had mild COVID-19 (a few samples of this study predate the infection). Cell type and time point are not known. The sample comprised PBMCs or a T cell subset sorted from them (not recorded which). The chain carries TRBV7-2 and TRBJ1-1, with 8 bases that match TRBD1. In DNA form, the CDR3 reads TGTGCCAGCAGCTTAGTTTGGACAGGGCCGAACACTGAAGCTTTCTTT. Translated, it gives CASSLVWTGPNTEAFF.